This T cell receptor beta chain was found in a study of blood T cell repertoires in COVID-19. Study-wide background: Sources were T cells, B-cell-depleted T cells, or PBMCs; the material itself was cDNA or gDNA.

After removal of 2 bases from V and 6 bases from J, the junction contained 9 bases not matched to a gene. The germline CDR1 and CDR2 sequences are SGHTA and FQGNSA. This CDR3 is 16 amino acids long. Participants were aged about 18 to 95 years, lived in some 23 US areas, and enrolled virtually. Assignments of participants to cohorts depended upon their own reported clinical history. Original processing methods: By means of reference gene primer amplification, nucleated cell counts were estimated. Assay: immunoSEQ multiplex PCR; the TCRdb copy retains only in-frame clones and omits some. D and trimming were read from the DNA, whereas the V and J calls and clone size are those reported in that table. Of 95,000 to 150,000 clones in the sample, roughly 84% were seen once.

The TCR originated in a woman aged 25 to 39 who had recovered from COVID-19. The chain combines TRBV7-2 with TRBJ2-3; 9 positions agree with TRBD2. Sequenced material: PBMCs or T cells enriched from blood (not recorded which). The CDR3 region has the DNA TGTGCCAGCAGCTTATTGGCGGGAGGGTCAAGTGATACGCAGTATTTT. Its translation: CASSLLAGGSSDTQYF.